This T cell receptor beta chain derives from a study of post-analysis software for immune sequencing data. Study at large: Relapsing-remitting, secondary progressive and progressive-relapsing forms made up the multiple sclerosis disease courses.

Every TCR beta cDNA library bore unique molecular identifiers. Input amounts of roughly 0.85 to 10 million T cells were used. These gave roughly 500,000 cDNA molecules, so each molecule approximated one T cell. Using its own MiXCR run on the PCR reads, TCRdb lists one record per CDR3 protein. The table shows fewer than 700,000 distinct CDR3 sequences, with 44% occurring only once. The sequence was collected from a girl under 18 with multiple sclerosis. The sequenced sample consisted of blood.

CDR3 protein: CASSLVGHQRSPPYYEQYF. The CDR3 DNA follows: TGCGCCAGCAGCTTGGTAGGACACCAAAGGTCCCCACCGTACTACGAGCAGTACTTC. The chain employs TRBV5-1 and TRBJ2-7, with a weak D call TRBD1 (5 bases). Trimming took off 0 bases at V and 3 bases at J, with 25 bases between the two ends. Looked up from germline, CDR1 is SGHRS and CDR2 is YFSETQ. The CDR3 spans 19 residues.